Below, one TCR beta chain is given with its context. Different DNA sequences within this sample yield the same CDR3. Sequencing was performed with immunoSEQ multiplex PCR; in TCRdb, only in-frame clones are kept and a portion is missing. Of tens of thousands of clones listed, 70% to 80% are singletons. The sample originates from a study of blood T cell repertoires in COVID-19. CDR1 and CDR2 (germline): LNHNV, YYDKDF (reference sequence). The CDR3 length is 14 residues. V lost 6 bases to trimming and J lost 3 bases; unmatched junction nucleotides: 4. The source of this sequence is a human donor in a cohort sampled during active COVID-19. The sequencing input was peripheral blood. The J gene is TRBJ1-2, the V gene TRBV15; TRBD1 matches at 10 bases. The CDR3 spells CATSRDRGDYGYTF. CDR3 DNA: TGTGCCACCAGTAGGGACAGGGGTGACTATGGCTACACCTTC.